The 7 T cell receptor beta chains listed next were all sequenced from one sample in a study of blood T cell repertoires in COVID-19. The repertoire was sequenced with immunoSEQ multiplex PCR; TCRdb's copy has only in-frame clones and lacks some. This repertoire shows over 120,000 clones, 88% found once; its top ten account for roughly 1.9%. Input material: peripheral blood. The receptors were sampled from a man aged 65 to 79 with acute or convalescent COVID-19.

V is TRBV5-1 and J is TRBJ1-6, with 8 bases fitting TRBD1. The ends lost 5 bases at V and 7 bases at J; junction bases unmatched: 11. The CDR3 totals 16 residues. CDR1 and CDR2 (germline): SGHRS, YFSETQ. As DNA, the CDR3 is TGCGCCAGCAGGTCACAGGGGGAAACCTCGAATTCACCCCTCCACTTT. It yields the protein CASRSQGETSNSPLHF.

The chain has TRBV3-1 (or the pseudogene TRBV3-2) and TRBJ2-2; 12 positions match TRBD2. The junction had 3 bases not matched to a gene; V was cut back by 4 bases and J by 0 bases. Germline V lookup: CDR1 LGHDT, CDR2 YNNKEL (reference sequence). The CDR3 extends over 17 amino acids. The CDR3 DNA reads TGTGCCAGCAGCCCGACTAGCGGGGGCGCGAACACCGGGGAGCTGTTTTTT. Its translation is CASSPTSGGANTGELFF.

This clone was seen a single time. The chain couples TRBV3-1 (or the pseudogene TRBV3-2) to TRBJ2-3; no clear D. The germline V gene encodes CDR1 LGHDT and CDR2 YNNKEL (reference sequence). Trimming cost V 8 bases and J 0 bases, with 15 bases left between them. The length of the CDR3 is 15 residues. The CDR3 bases are TGTGCCAGCGGTGTATGGGCGAAAAGCACAGATACGCAGTATTTT. It yields the protein CASGVWAKSTDTQYF.

This chain connects TRBV5-1 to TRBJ1-5; 10 positions agree with TRBD1. V was pared by 4 bases and J by 3 bases, with 7 bases of the junction left unmatched. The CDR3 has 16 residues. CDR1 is SGHRS, CDR2 YFSETQ, per germline. CDR3 bases: TGCGCCAGCAGCCCCGGACAGGGGGATTTCAATCAGCCCCAGCATTTT. It codes for CASSPGQGDFNQPQHF. Full variable domain (missing parts from reference TRBV5-1 and TRBJ1-5): KAGVTQTPRYLIKTRGQQVTLSCSPISGHRSVSWYQQTPGQGLQFLFEYFSETQRNKGNFPGRFSGRQFSNSRSEMNVSTLELGDSALYLCASSPGQGDFNQPQHFGDGTRLSIL.

V gene TRBV7-6 combines with J gene TRBJ1-3, with D hard to call. The CDR3 totals 15 residues. Germline CDR1 reads SGHVS; CDR2 reads FNYEAQ. V dropped 2 bases and J dropped 0 bases, with 8 bases sitting between them. As DNA, the CDR3 is TGTGCCAGCAGCTTATGGGGAGACTCTGGAAACACCATATATTTT. Protein sequence: CASSLWGDSGNTIYF.

The rearrangement links TRBV2 to TRBJ2-5; 13 nucleotides agree with TRBD2. The ends lost 6 bases at V and 2 bases at J; junction bases unmatched: 6. CDR3 length: 16 amino acids. Per the germline V gene, CDR1 is SNHLY and CDR2 is FYNNEI. The CDR3 sequence: CASSRGTSGVQETQYF. The CDR3 region has the DNA TGTGCCAGCAGCCGAGGGACTAGCGGGGTACAAGAGACCCAGTACTTC.

V and J are TRBV2 and TRBJ2-7, with 8 bases fitting TRBD1. The germline CDR1 and CDR2 sequences are SNHLY and FYNNEI. The CDR3 covers 13 residues. With 7 bases clipped from V and 6 bases from J, the junction kept 8 bases outside the gene matches. CDR3 sequence reads: CASKVGTGAEQYF. DNA of the CDR3: TGTGCCAGCAAAGTAGGGACAGGCGCCGAGCAGTACTTC. Full variable domain (rest looked up from reference TRBV2 and TRBJ2-7): EPEVTQTPSHQVTQMGQEVILRCVPISNHLYFYWYRQILGQKVEFLVSFYNNEISEKSEIFDDQFSVERPDGSNFTLKIRSTKLEDSAMYFCASKVGTGAEQYFGPGTRLTVT.